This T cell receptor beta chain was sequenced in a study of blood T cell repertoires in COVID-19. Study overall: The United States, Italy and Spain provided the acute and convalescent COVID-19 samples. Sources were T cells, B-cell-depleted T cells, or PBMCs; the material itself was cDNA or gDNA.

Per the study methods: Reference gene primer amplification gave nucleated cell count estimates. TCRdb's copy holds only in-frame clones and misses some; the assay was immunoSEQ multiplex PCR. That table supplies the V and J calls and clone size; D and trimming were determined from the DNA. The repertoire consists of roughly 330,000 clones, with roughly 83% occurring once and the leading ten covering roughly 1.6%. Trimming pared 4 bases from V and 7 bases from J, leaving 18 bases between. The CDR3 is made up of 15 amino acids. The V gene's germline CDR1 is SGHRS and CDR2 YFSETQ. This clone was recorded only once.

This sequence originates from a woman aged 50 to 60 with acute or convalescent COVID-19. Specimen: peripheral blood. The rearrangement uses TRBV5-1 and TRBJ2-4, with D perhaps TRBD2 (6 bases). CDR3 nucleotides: TGCGCCAGCAGCCCTTCTGGCGGGATGAACAACATTCAGTACTTC. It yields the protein CASSPSGGMNNIQYF.